This T cell receptor beta chain was observed in a study of OX40 agonist ivuxolimab in advanced cancers. Background on the study: Patients received ivuxolimab, an agonistic anti-OX40 (CD134) antibody. Administration of intravenous ivuxolimab to patients occurred every 2 weeks at 0.01 to 10 mg/kg.

Systemic immunosuppression or a history of autoimmune disease excluded patients. V was trimmed by 3 bases and J by 2 bases, leaving 11 bases between them. The germline V gene has CDR1 MNHEY and CDR2 SMNVEV (reference sequence). The CDR3 has 15 amino acids. Here immunoSEQ multiplex PCR was the method, and the copy in TCRdb shows in-frame clones only, minus some. The sample yields about 37,000 clones, approximately 78% seen once. This TCR came from an adult with an advanced solid tumor such as melanoma, head and neck, liver or kidney cancer. The chain links TRBV27 to TRBJ2-1; maybe TRBD2 (6 bases). Sequenced here: CD4+ or CD8+ T cells sorted from blood, sampled in a trial of the OX40 agonist ivuxolimab. The CDR3 nucleotides read TGTGCCAGCAGTTTGGGGGAGGAAACCTACAATGAGCAGTTCTTC. Translating it yields CASSLGEETYNEQFF.